A single sample is the source of the 14 T cell receptor beta chains below, sequenced in a study of cytomegalovirus exposure and HLA in healthy donors. The protocol was immunoSEQ multiplex PCR, while the TCRdb copy is restricted to in-frame clones and leaves out a portion. Here the sample spans 240,000 or so clones, more than 75% being singletons. Sequenced material: PBMCs. Every receptor here comes from a woman under 40 in good health and CMV-seropositive.

The chain employs TRBV25-1 and TRBJ2-1; 10 bases agree with TRBD2. Germline V gene sequence: CDR1 MGHDK, CDR2 SYGVNS. The J segment lost 8 bases and the V segment lost 1 base, leaving 8 bases of the junction unmatched. CDR3 length: 16 residues. CDR3 sequence (DNA): TGTGCCAGCAGTGAATCAGGACTAGCGGCAGGTGATGAGCAGTTCTTC. Amino acid sequence: CASSESGLAAGDEQFF.

The V and J genes are TRBV28 and TRBJ1-1; no reliable D call. Trimming stripped 4 bases from V and 3 bases from J, with 15 bases between. Germline V CDR1 and CDR2: MDHEN, SYDVKM. The CDR3 contains 15 residues. CDR3 coding DNA: TGTGCCAGCAGTTCCCCGGTCTTGGTGGACACTGAAGCTTTCTTT. Amino acids: CASSSPVLVDTEAFF. The full variable domain, with the rest looked up from reference TRBV28 and TRBJ1-1, is DVKVTQSSRYLVKRTGEKVFLECVQDMDHENMFWYRQDPGLGLRLIYFSYDVKMKEKGDIPEGYSVSREKKERFSLILESASTNQTSMYLCASSSPVLVDTEAFFGQGTRLTVV.

The chain couples TRBV5-4 to TRBJ2-7, with 8 bases aligning to TRBD2. CDR1 and CDR2 from the germline V gene are SGHNT and YYREEE (reference sequence). CDR3 length: 15 amino acids. Trimming removed 0 bases from V and 2 bases from J; junction bases left unmatched: 4. CDR3 region: CASSLEAGAAYEQYF. The CDR3 region has the DNA TGTGCCAGCAGCTTGGAAGCGGGAGCGGCCTACGAGCAGTACTTC.

This sequence joins TRBV2 and TRBJ2-3, with 12 bases that match TRBD2. The V and J ends lost 0 bases and 6 bases, in that order; junction bases with no gene match: 7. The CDR3 is made up of 17 amino acids. CDR1 is SNHLY, CDR2 FYNNEI, per germline. This CDR3 is CASSEARLAGGIDTQYF. For the CDR3, the DNA is TGTGCCAGCAGTGAAGCCCGGCTAGCGGGAGGGATCGATACGCAGTATTTT.

The chain has TRBV19 and TRBJ2-7, with 9 bases identical to TRBD1. CDR1 LNHDA and CDR2 SQIVND come from the germline V gene (reference sequence). This CDR3 contains 15 residues. J was trimmed by 6 bases and V by 4 bases; bases with no gene match: 10. The CDR3 loop is CASSTRDRVGLEQYF. CDR3 in DNA: TGTGCCAGTAGTACCCGGGACAGGGTAGGTCTCGAGCAGTACTTC.

V gene TRBV6-5 combines with J gene TRBJ1-2; no reliable D call. This CDR3 is built from 12 residues. V lost 4 bases and J lost 8, with 11 bases in between. Germline lookup yields CDR1 MNHEY and CDR2 SVGAGI. The CDR3 protein is CASSSWTGGYTF. As DNA, the CDR3 is TGTGCCAGCAGTTCTTGGACTGGAGGCTACACCTTC.

V and J are TRBV2 and TRBJ2-7, with D hard to call. Per the germline V gene, CDR1 is SNHLY and CDR2 is FYNNEI. The length of the CDR3 is 13 residues. The V end lost 6 bases, the J end lost 1 base, and 10 bases lay between the germline ends. The CDR3 reads CASSPGFSYEQYF. Written as DNA, the CDR3 is TGTGCCAGCAGCCCCGGGTTTTCCTACGAGCAGTACTTC.

CDR3 protein: CASSHLTGHPEAFF. The CDR3 DNA reads TGCGCCAGCAGCCACTTGACAGGCCACCCTGAAGCTTTCTTT. V and J are TRBV4-1 and TRBJ1-1; TRBD1 is a possible D gene (6 bases). Trimming left V 3 bases short and J 6 bases short, with 14 bases between. From germline, CDR1 is MGHRA and CDR2 YSYEKL. The CDR3 sequence is 14 residues long.

The gene calls are TRBV7-3 and TRBJ2-7, with 10 bases matching TRBD2. V gave up 1 base and J gave up 2 bases; unmatched junction bases: 2. The CDR3 contains 15 residues. Germline CDR1 SGHTA, CDR2 FQGTGA. The CDR3 sequence is CASSLNSGGPYEQYF. As DNA, the CDR3 is TGTGCCAGCAGCTTAAATAGCGGGGGGCCCTACGAGCAGTACTTC. The full variable domain, with the rest looked up from reference TRBV7-3 and TRBJ2-7, is GAGVSQTPSNKVTEKGKYVELRCDPISGHTALYWYRQSLGQGPEFLIYFQGTGAADDSGLPNDRFFAVRPEGSVSTLKIQRTERGDSAVYLCASSLNSGGPYEQYFGPGTRLTVT.

The J gene is TRBJ2-7, the V gene TRBV5-1, with D perhaps matching TRBD1 (6 bases). CDR1 and CDR2 (germline): SGHRS, YFSETQ. V was shortened by 0 bases and J by 0 bases, with 16 bases between the two germline ends. The CDR3 extends over 17 amino acids. The CDR3 loop is CASSLAPLGGSSYEQYF. The CDR3, as DNA: TGCGCCAGCAGCTTGGCTCCTCTAGGGGGAAGCTCCTACGAGCAGTACTTC. The entire variable domain, with the rest obtained from reference TRBV5-1 and TRBJ2-7, is as follows: KAGVTQTPRYLIKTRGQQVTLSCSPISGHRSVSWYQQTPGQGLQFLFEYFSETQRNKGNFPGRFSGRQFSNSRSEMNVSTLELGDSALYLCASSLAPLGGSSYEQYFGPGTRLTVT.

A single count supports this clone. The V and J genes are TRBV19 and TRBJ1-2, with TRBD1 matching over 7 bases. CDR1 and CDR2 from the germline V gene are LNHDA and SQIVND (reference sequence). The CDR3 is made up of 14 amino acids. With V trimmed by 2 bases and J by 5 bases, 5 bases remained unmatched. CDR3 loop: CASSITTGRYGYTF. The CDR3 DNA follows: TGTGCCAGTAGTATAACGACAGGGCGGTATGGCTACACCTTC.

The chain joins TRBV9 to TRBJ2-3; D is perhaps TRBD2 (7 bases). Germline V gene lookup returns CDR1 SGDLS and CDR2 YYNGEE. Trimming removed 7 bases from V and 4 bases from J, with 13 bases in between. This CDR3 is built from 13 residues. The CDR3 sequence: CASEGEGADTQYF. CDR3 in DNA: TGTGCCAGCGAGGGGGAGGGGGCAGATACGCAGTATTTT.

This chain connects TRBV2 to TRBJ1-2, with TRBD1 matching over 8 bases. CDR3 length equals 13 residues. Looked up from germline, CDR1 is SNHLY and CDR2 is FYNNEI. Trimming at V came to 8 bases and at J to 2 bases, leaving 4 bases not matched to a gene. This chain's CDR3 is CASVWTGNYGYTF. The CDR3 nucleotides are TGTGCCAGCGTATGGACAGGGAACTATGGCTACACCTTC. The whole variable domain, remainder taken from reference TRBV2 and TRBJ1-2, is EPEVTQTPSHQVTQMGQEVILRCVPISNHLYFYWYRQILGQKVEFLVSFYNNEISEKSEIFDDQFSVERPDGSNFTLKIRSTKLEDSAMYFCASVWTGNYGYTFGSGTRLTVV.

The J gene is TRBJ1-2, the V gene TRBV11-1; TRBD1 might be the D (6 bases). Trimming shortened V by 5 bases and J by 7 bases, and 11 bases separated the two germline ends. This CDR3 has 12 residues. Looked up from germline, CDR1 is SGHAT and CDR2 is FQDESV (reference sequence). DNA for the CDR3: TGTGCCAGCAGCCTTACAGGGTTTGGCTACACCTTC. Translated: CASSLTGFGYTF.